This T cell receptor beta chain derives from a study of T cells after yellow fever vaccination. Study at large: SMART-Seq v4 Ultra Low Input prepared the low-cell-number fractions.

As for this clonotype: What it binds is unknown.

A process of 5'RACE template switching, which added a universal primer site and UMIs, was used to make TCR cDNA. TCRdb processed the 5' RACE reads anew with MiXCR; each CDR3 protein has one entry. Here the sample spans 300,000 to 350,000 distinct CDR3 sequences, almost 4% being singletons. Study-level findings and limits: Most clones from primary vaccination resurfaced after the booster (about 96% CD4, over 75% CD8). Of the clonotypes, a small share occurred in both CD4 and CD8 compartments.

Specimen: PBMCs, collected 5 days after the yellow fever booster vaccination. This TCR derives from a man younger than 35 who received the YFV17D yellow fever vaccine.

This CDR3 reads CASSVAGTGYSGANVLTF. CDR3 coding DNA: TGTGCCAGCAGCGTAGCAGGGACAGGGTACTCTGGGGCCAACGTCCTGACTTTC. The chain couples TRBV9 to TRBJ2-6; 9 bases align to TRBD1. With V trimmed by 0 bases and J by 0 bases, 4 bases remained unmatched. The V gene's germline CDR1 is SGDLS and CDR2 YYNGEE. The CDR3 contains 18 residues.